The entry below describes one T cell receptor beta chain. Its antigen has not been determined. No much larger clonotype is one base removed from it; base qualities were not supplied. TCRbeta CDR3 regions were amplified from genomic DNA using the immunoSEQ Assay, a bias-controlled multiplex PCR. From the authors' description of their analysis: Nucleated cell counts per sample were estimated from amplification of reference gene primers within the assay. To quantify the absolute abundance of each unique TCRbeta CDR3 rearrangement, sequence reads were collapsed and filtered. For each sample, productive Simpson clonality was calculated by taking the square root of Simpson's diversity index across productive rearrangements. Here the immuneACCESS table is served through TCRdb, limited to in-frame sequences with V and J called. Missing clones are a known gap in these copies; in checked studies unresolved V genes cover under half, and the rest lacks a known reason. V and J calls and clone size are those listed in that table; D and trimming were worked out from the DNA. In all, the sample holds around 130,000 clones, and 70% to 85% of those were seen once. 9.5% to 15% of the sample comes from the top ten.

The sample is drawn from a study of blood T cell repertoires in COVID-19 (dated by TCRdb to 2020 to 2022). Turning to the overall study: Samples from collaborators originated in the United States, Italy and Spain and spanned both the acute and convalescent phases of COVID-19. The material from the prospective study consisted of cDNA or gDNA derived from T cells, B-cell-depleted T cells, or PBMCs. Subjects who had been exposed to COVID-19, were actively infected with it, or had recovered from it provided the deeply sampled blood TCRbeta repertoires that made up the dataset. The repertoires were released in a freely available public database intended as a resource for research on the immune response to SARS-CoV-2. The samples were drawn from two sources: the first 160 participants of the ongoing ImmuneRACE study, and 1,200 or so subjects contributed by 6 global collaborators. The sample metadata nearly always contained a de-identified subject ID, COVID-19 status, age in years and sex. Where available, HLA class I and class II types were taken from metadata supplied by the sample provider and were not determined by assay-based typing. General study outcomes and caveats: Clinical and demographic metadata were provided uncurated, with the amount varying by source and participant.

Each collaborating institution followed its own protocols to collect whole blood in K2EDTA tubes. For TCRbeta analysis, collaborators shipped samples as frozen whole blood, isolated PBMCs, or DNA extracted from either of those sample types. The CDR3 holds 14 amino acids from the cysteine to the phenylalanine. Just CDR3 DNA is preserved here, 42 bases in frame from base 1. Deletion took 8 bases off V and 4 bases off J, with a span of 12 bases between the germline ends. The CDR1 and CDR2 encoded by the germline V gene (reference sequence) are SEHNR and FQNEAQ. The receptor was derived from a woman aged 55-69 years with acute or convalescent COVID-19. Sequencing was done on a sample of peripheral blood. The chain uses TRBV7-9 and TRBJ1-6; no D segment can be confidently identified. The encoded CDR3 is CASGRAGYNSPLHF. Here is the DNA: TGTGCCAGCGGACGGGCGGGGTATAATTCACCCCTCCACTTT.